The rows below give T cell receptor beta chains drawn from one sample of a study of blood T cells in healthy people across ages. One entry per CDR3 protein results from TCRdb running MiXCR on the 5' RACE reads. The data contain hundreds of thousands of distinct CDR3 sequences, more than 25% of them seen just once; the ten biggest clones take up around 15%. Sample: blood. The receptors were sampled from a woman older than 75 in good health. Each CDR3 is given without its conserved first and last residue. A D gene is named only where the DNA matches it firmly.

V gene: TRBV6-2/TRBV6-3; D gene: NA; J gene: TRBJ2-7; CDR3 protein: ASRELGRGYEQY
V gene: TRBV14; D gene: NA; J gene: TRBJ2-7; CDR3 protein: ASSRDWIYEQY
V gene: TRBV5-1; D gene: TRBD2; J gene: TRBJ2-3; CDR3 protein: ASSLGLAGSSTDTQY
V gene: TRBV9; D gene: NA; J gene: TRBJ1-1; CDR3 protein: ASGVVPGEVSEAF
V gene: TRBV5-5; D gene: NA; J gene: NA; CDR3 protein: ASSYQGFEQY
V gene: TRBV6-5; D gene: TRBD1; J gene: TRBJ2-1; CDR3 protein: ASRTGGASINEQF
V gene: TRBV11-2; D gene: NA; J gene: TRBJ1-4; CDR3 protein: ASSAGRSVLYEKLF
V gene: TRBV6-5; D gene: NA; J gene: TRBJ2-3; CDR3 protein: ASSHGPGGTDTQY
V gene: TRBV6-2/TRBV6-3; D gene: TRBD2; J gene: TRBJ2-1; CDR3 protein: ASSRPISGGRSYNEQF
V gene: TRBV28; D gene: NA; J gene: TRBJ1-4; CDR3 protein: ASRYSSEPTNEKLF
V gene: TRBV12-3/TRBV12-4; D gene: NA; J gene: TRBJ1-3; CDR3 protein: ASSSAGSGNTIY
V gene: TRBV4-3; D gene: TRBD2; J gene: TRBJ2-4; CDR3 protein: ASSQVASGVQEAQY
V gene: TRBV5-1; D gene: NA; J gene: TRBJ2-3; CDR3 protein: ASSLEGTDTQY
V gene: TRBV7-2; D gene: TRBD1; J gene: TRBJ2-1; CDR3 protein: ASSLEGTAYNEQF
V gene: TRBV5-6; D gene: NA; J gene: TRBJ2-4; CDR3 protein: ASSRDQGPINIQY
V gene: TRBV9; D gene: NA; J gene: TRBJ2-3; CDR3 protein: ASSVGGSGTDTQY
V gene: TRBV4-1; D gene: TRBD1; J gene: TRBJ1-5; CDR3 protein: ASSRTTGVISNQPQH
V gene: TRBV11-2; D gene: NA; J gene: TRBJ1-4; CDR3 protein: ASSLDRAGVRFRTSSNEKLF
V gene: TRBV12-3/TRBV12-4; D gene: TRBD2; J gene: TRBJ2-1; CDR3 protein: ASSLSGGAGEQF
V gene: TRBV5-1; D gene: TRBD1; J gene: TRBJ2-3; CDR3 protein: ASSLGGQGSDTQY
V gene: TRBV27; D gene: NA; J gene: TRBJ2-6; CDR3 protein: ASSRARDVLT
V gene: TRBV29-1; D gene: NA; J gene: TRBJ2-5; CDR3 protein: SVEGFSGARETQY
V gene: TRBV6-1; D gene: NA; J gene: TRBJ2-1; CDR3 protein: ASSSSVHNEQF
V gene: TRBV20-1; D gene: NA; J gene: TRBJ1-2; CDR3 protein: SAWTLTDYGYT
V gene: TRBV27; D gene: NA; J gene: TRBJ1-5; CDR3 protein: ASSFSRGGQPQH
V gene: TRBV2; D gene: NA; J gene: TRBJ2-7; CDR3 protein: ASMGDRISHEQY
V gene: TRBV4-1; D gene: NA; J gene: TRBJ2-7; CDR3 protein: ASSPRQAASYEQY
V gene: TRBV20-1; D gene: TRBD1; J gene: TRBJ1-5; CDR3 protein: SARGGRGLGQPQH
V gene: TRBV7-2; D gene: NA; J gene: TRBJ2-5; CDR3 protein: ASSPGTQGWYQETQY
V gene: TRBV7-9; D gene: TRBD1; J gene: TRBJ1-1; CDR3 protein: ASSRGQGMTEAF
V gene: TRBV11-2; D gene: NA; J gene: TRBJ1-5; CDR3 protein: ASSLVDLQPQH
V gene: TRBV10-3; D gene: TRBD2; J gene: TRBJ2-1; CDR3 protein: AISGSMVAGGPRDEQF
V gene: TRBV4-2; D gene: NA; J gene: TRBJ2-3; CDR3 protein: ASSRSAPVGTDTQY
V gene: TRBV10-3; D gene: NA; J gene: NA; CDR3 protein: AVKDSTGGETQY
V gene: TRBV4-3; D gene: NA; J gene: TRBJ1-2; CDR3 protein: ASSQDGSQGPYGYT
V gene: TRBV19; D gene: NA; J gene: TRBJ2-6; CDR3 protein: ASSPQSSGANVLT
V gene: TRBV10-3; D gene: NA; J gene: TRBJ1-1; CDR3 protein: AISERGWTEAF
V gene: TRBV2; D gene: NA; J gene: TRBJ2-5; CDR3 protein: ASSEGPGVVWTQY
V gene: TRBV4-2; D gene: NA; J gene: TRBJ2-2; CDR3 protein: ASSQEGTASNTGELF
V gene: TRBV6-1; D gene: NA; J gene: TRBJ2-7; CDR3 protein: ASIPQNYNEQY
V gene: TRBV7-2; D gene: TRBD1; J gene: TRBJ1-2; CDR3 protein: ASSSRGGDRVGYT
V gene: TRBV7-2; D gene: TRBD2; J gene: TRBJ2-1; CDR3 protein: ASSSRLANEQF
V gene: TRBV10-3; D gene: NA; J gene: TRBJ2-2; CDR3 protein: AISVRGDFPGELF
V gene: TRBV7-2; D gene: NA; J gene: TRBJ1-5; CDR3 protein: ASSSQGSSNQPQH
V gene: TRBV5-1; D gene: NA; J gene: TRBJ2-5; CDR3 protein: ASISEGKEETQY
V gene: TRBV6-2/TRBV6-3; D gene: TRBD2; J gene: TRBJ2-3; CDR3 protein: ASSKTSGGAKDTQY
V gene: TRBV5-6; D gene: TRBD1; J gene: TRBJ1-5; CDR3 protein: ASSLERDRGGNQPQH
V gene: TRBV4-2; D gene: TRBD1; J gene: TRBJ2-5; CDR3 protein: ASSQPGTDQETQY
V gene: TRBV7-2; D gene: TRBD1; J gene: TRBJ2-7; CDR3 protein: ASSFGQGVSYEQY
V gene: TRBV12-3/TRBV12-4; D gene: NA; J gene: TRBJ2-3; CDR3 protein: ASSLGGSRDVQY
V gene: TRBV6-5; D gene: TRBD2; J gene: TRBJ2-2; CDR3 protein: ASSYGIGGARAGELF
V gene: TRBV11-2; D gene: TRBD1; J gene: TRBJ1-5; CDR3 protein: ASSLGSGQGVQPQH
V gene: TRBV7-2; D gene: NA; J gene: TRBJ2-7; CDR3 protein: ASSPPGRTYEQY
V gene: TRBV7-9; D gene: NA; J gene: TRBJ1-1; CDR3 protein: ASSPAAPLGAF